The present T cell receptor (beta chain) was sequenced within a study of T cells in Graves' hyperthyroidism and ophthalmopathy. Across the study: Once the initial diagnosis was made, peripheral blood was obtained before any treatment.

This clonotype was observed at least ten times. V was pared by 2 bases and J by 10 bases, with 11 bases between. The CDR3 is made up of 12 amino acids. CDR1 is MGHRA, CDR2 YSYEKL, per germline. Amplification of TCR beta CDR3 regions used RNA as the template. Initially, a first-round RT-PCR of the TCR CDR3 employed the HTBI primer set. Via MiXCR, TCRdb re-called the multiplex PCR reads, giving one row per CDR3 protein. The sample has about 610,000 distinct CDR3 sequences; roughly 14% are singletons. Uncontrolled infection, other autoimmune disease, pregnancy or lactation barred patients from enrollment.

This chain uses TRBV4-1 with TRBJ1-1; D is possibly TRBD1 (6 bases). What was sequenced was blood. This clonotype was sampled from a woman aged 40 to 49 with Graves' ophthalmopathy. The CDR3 loop is CASSQIGQLAFF. In DNA, the CDR3 is TGCGCCAGCAGCCAAATTGGACAGTTAGCTTTCTTT.